This T cell receptor (beta chain) appears in the sequencing data of a study of blood T cell repertoires in COVID-19. Study context: Acute and convalescent COVID-19 samples came from the United States, Italy and Spain.

TCRdb's copy holds only in-frame clones and misses some; the assay was immunoSEQ multiplex PCR. The sample carries about 59,000 clones, 73% recorded once. The table lists this clone with a count of one. CDR3 length equals 13 residues. Germline CDR1 reads SNHLY; CDR2 reads FYNNEI. The TCR originated in a woman aged 70-85 years with acute or convalescent COVID-19. Sequenced: peripheral blood. The J gene is TRBJ1-2, the V gene TRBV2, with D possibly TRBD1 on 5 matching bases. The DNA for the CDR3 is TGTACCTGCGGGGCCTACCTTAACTATGGCTACACCTTC. Translation gives CTCGAYLNYGYTF. The variable domain in full, with the rest retrieved from reference TRBV2 and TRBJ1-2, is EPEVTQTPSHQVTQMGQEVILRCVPISNHLYFYWYRQILGQKVEFLVSFYNNEISEKSEIFDDQFSVERPDGSNFTLKIRSTKLEDSAMYFCTCGAYLNYGYTFGSGTRLTVV.